The rows below give T cell receptor beta chains drawn from one sample of a study of blood T cell repertoires in COVID-19. Profiled with immunoSEQ multiplex PCR; TCRdb holds only in-frame clones, not every one. The sample holds 40,000 to 50,000 clones, approximately 86% seen once. The sequencing sample was made of PBMCs or T cells enriched from blood (not recorded which). The receptors shown here come from a woman in her fifties or sixties who had recovered from COVID-19. CDR3s include the opening cysteine and the closing phenylalanine or tryptophan. D genes are given only for firm matches. Only part of the rows carry a size: once, few, many, or a class if the clone is expanded.

clone_size: -; d_call: TRBD2; cdr3_length: 18; j_call: TRBJ2-1; v_call: TRBV19; cdr3_nt: TGTGCCAGTAGTATTTACGGACTAGCGGCCACCTCCTACAATGAGCAGTTCTTC; cdr3_aa: CASSIYGLAATSYNEQFF
clone_size: -; d_call: -; cdr3_length: 11; j_call: TRBJ1-2; v_call: TRBV28; cdr3_nt: TGTGCCAGCAGCCAGGGGTATGGCTACACCTTC; cdr3_aa: CASSQGYGYTF
clone_size: -; d_call: TRBD1; cdr3_length: 14; j_call: TRBJ2-3; v_call: TRBV29-1; cdr3_nt: TGCAGCGTTGATCTGGGACAGGGGGCAGATACGCAGTATTTT; cdr3_aa: CSVDLGQGADTQYF
clone_size: -; d_call: -; cdr3_length: 14; j_call: TRBJ1-1; v_call: TRBV5-6; cdr3_nt: TGTGCCAGCAGCCCAGACAGGAGGAACACTGAAGCTTTCTTT; cdr3_aa: CASSPDRRNTEAFF
clone_size: -; d_call: -; cdr3_length: 16; j_call: TRBJ1-4; v_call: TRBV18; cdr3_nt: TGTGCCAGCTCACCAGGGACACCCGGAGGTAGTGAAAAACTGTTTTTT; cdr3_aa: CASSPGTPGGSEKLFF
clone_size: -; d_call: -; cdr3_length: 14; j_call: TRBJ2-5; v_call: TRBV11-2; cdr3_nt: TGTGCCAGCAGCTTATCAGGGCTCCAAGAGACCCAGTACTTC; cdr3_aa: CASSLSGLQETQYF
clone_size: -; d_call: TRBD1; cdr3_length: 14; j_call: TRBJ2-7; v_call: TRBV28; cdr3_nt: TGTGCCAGCAGTTTTAGCACAGGGGGCTACGAGCAGTACTTC; cdr3_aa: CASSFSTGGYEQYF
clone_size: -; d_call: -; cdr3_length: 15; j_call: TRBJ2-3; v_call: TRBV3-1/TRBV3-2; cdr3_nt: TGTGCCAGCAGCCAAGTGACAGGCCTTACAGATACGCAGTATTTT; cdr3_aa: CASSQVTGLTDTQYF
clone_size: -; d_call: -; cdr3_length: 14; j_call: TRBJ2-7; v_call: TRBV5-5; cdr3_nt: TGTGCCAGCAGCCCCTCCACAGGGAGCCACGAGCAGTACTTC; cdr3_aa: CASSPSTGSHEQYF
clone_size: -; d_call: TRBD2; cdr3_length: 13; j_call: TRBJ2-1; v_call: TRBV27; cdr3_nt: TGTGCCAGCACCACTAGCGGGATCAATGAGCAGTTCTTC; cdr3_aa: CASTTSGINEQFF
clone_size: -; d_call: TRBD1; cdr3_length: 15; j_call: TRBJ1-2; v_call: TRBV19; cdr3_nt: TGTGCCAGTAGTATGCCGGGACAGGGGTTTAGTGGCTACACCTTC; cdr3_aa: CASSMPGQGFSGYTF
clone_size: -; d_call: TRBD2; cdr3_length: 15; j_call: TRBJ2-3; v_call: TRBV28; cdr3_nt: TGTGCCAGCAGCGCAGAGGGCGGGGGGACCAATACGCAGTATTTT; cdr3_aa: CASSAEGGGTNTQYF
clone_size: -; d_call: -; cdr3_length: 20; j_call: TRBJ2-1; v_call: TRBV4-2; cdr3_nt: TGTGCCAGCAGCCAAGTCCTGACCGTTGGGGCAGCAGCTTACTACAATGAGCAGTTCTTC; cdr3_aa: CASSQVLTVGAAAYYNEQFF
clone_size: few; d_call: TRBD1; cdr3_length: 14; j_call: TRBJ2-1; v_call: TRBV7-9; cdr3_nt: TGTGCCAGCAGCACGTGGACAGGGGGGCTTGAGCAGTTCTTC; cdr3_aa: CASSTWTGGLEQFF
clone_size: -; d_call: TRBD1; cdr3_length: 17; j_call: TRBJ1-5; v_call: TRBV6-2/TRBV6-3; cdr3_nt: TGTGCCAGCAGTTCTAGACAGGGTTTGGGAGGCAATCAGCCCCAGCATTTT; cdr3_aa: CASSSRQGLGGNQPQHF
clone_size: once; d_call: -; cdr3_length: 15; j_call: TRBJ2-3; v_call: TRBV7-2; cdr3_nt: TGTGCCAGCAGCTTAGCCCCGACTAGCACAGATACGCAGTATTTT; cdr3_aa: CASSLAPTSTDTQYF
clone_size: -; d_call: TRBD1; cdr3_length: 16; j_call: TRBJ2-5; v_call: TRBV19; cdr3_nt: TGTGCCAGTAGTATAACCCAGGACAGGCCGCAAGAGACCCAGTACTTC; cdr3_aa: CASSITQDRPQETQYF
clone_size: once; d_call: TRBD1; cdr3_length: 14; j_call: TRBJ2-7; v_call: TRBV13; cdr3_nt: TGTGCCAGCAGCGCGGGACAGGGGGCCTACGAGCAGTACTTC; cdr3_aa: CASSAGQGAYEQYF
clone_size: once; d_call: -; cdr3_length: 15; j_call: TRBJ2-3; v_call: TRBV5-4; cdr3_nt: TGTGCCAGCAGCCCCTCCACTAGAAGCACAGATACGCAGTATTTT; cdr3_aa: CASSPSTRSTDTQYF
clone_size: -; d_call: TRBD1; cdr3_length: 18; j_call: TRBJ2-3; v_call: TRBV7-2; cdr3_nt: TGTGCCAGCAGTCCTAGGGGGTTGACAGGGGTTCGTACAGATACGCAGTATTTT; cdr3_aa: CASSPRGLTGVRTDTQYF
clone_size: -; d_call: TRBD1; cdr3_length: 16; j_call: TRBJ2-5; v_call: TRBV27; cdr3_nt: TGTGCCAGCAGTTCCCGACAGGGGTGGATGGGGGAGACCCAGTACTTC; cdr3_aa: CASSSRQGWMGETQYF
clone_size: -; d_call: -; cdr3_length: 12; j_call: TRBJ2-7; v_call: TRBV15; cdr3_nt: TGTGCCACCAGCAGCTCCAGCGGCGGGAAGTACTTC; cdr3_aa: CATSSSSGGKYF
clone_size: -; d_call: -; cdr3_length: 15; j_call: TRBJ1-6; v_call: TRBV7-9; cdr3_nt: TGTGCCAGCAAAGGACAGAGCTCCTATAATTCACCCCTCCACTTT; cdr3_aa: CASKGQSSYNSPLHF
clone_size: -; d_call: TRBD1; cdr3_length: 15; j_call: TRBJ1-4; v_call: TRBV5-1; cdr3_nt: TGCGCCAGCAGAACGAACAGGGGCGCTAATGAAAAACTGTTTTTT; cdr3_aa: CASRTNRGANEKLFF
clone_size: -; d_call: TRBD2; cdr3_length: 15; j_call: TRBJ2-2; v_call: TRBV28; cdr3_nt: TGTGCCAGCAGAGCGGGGGGGCCAAACACCGGGGAGCTGTTTTTT; cdr3_aa: CASRAGGPNTGELFF
clone_size: -; d_call: -; cdr3_length: 13; j_call: TRBJ2-5; v_call: TRBV19; cdr3_nt: TGTGCCAGTAGCCGAGAGTACCAAGAGACCCAGTACTTC; cdr3_aa: CASSREYQETQYF
clone_size: -; d_call: -; cdr3_length: 16; j_call: TRBJ2-4; v_call: TRBV2; cdr3_nt: TGTGCCAGCAGTGAAGTGTCAGGGCTAGCCAAAAACATTCAGTACTTC; cdr3_aa: CASSEVSGLAKNIQYF